The sequence of this T cell receptor beta chain was determined in a study of CD8 T cells in ankylosing spondylitis. By quantitative 5'-RACE with molecular barcodes, the TCR beta libraries were made. One entry per CDR3 protein, called by TCRdb with MiXCR from the 5' RACE reads. The repertoire holds about 110,000 distinct CDR3 sequences, with 24% as singletons. Study-wide results and caveats: Seemingly characteristic of ankylosing spondylitis blood was a TCR beta motif consisting of about 8 highly homologous variants. Within matched ankylosing spondylitis synovial fluid, disease-linked clones were reportedly significantly enriched. A CD8+ phenotype characterized the disease-linked clones, which were relatively rare in peripheral blood.

This clonotype was counted only a few times. The target antigen is unknown. Unmatched junction bases numbered 9, after V lost 1 base and J lost 7 bases. Per germline, CDR1 SEHNR and CDR2 FQNEAQ (reference sequence). This CDR3 is 16 amino acids long. The receptor comes from a male donor with ankylosing spondylitis. The source material was synovial fluid, either unsorted or a sorted T cell fraction (not recorded which). The gene calls are TRBV7-9 and TRBJ2-4; TRBD2 aligns across 8 bases. The CDR3 coding sequence is TGTGCCAGCAGCTTAGATCTAGGACTAGCTGCGAACATTCAGTACTTC. Translating it yields CASSLDLGLAANIQYF.